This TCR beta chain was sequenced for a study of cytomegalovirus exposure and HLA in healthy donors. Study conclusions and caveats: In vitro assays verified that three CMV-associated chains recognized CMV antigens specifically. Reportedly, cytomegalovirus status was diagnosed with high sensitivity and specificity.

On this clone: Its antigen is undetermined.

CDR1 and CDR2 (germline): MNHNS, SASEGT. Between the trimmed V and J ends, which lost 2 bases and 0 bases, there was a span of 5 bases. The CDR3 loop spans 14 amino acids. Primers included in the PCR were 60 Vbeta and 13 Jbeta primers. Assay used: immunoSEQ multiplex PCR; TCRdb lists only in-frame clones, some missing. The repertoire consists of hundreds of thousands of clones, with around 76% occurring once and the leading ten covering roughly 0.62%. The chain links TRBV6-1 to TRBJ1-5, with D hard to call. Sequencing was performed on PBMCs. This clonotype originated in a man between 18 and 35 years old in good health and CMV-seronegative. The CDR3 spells CASSEPHSNQPQHF. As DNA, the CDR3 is TGTGCCAGCAGTGAACCCCATAGCAATCAGCCCCAGCATTTT.